The subject of this entry is one T cell receptor (beta chain). Its specificity is unknown. Researchers ran the PCR with 60 Vbeta and 13 Jbeta primers. Assay: immunoSEQ multiplex PCR; the TCRdb copy retains only in-frame clones and omits some. The sample has 210,000 or so clones, about three quarters seen once; the top ten hold roughly 16%. This sample is drawn from a study of cytomegalovirus exposure and HLA in healthy donors. Germline V CDR1 and CDR2: LGHNA, YNFKEQ. The CDR3 is 15 amino acids. Trimming took 0 bases from V and 8 from J, leaving 16 bases between them. Findings and limits, study-wide: In a later analysis, most CMV-associated TCR beta chains appeared HLA-restricted. CMV serostatus was the sole immune exposure data available. A few chains linked to CMV were shown in vitro to be specific for CMV antigens.

This clonotype was obtained from a man aged 35-49 years in good health and CMV-seronegative. The chain is built from TRBV4-2 and TRBJ1-2; D is unresolved. The sequenced sample consisted of PBMCs. The CDR3 is CASSQEDGQLLGYTF. In nucleotides, the CDR3 is TGTGCCAGCAGCCAAGAAGATGGGCAGCTATTGGGCTACACCTTC.